This TCR beta chain was observed in a study of early T cells in non-severe SARS-CoV-2 infection. Study at large: Investigators sequenced bulk RNA drawn from unsorted whole blood, and chains remained unpaired. Findings and caveats of the study: There was a bias toward anti-spike CD8 responses in VDJdb matching, which missed private and CD4 specificities.

Concerning this clonotype: No antigen is known for it.

V was trimmed by 0 bases and J by 1 base, leaving 13 bases between them. The germline V gene encodes CDR1 ENHRY and CDR2 SYGVKD. This CDR3 region has 18 residues. The library protocol tagged individual cDNA molecules with unique molecular identifiers. TCRdb redid the calling of the 5' RACE reads with MiXCR, one entry per CDR3 protein. The sample has about 66,000 distinct CDR3 sequences, 20% to 25% seen once. The J gene is TRBJ1-6, the V gene TRBV10-3; D call uncertain. The TCR originated in an adult who was a healthcare worker with PCR-confirmed SARS-CoV-2 infection or an uninfected control (not recorded which). The input for sequencing was whole blood, taken at baseline. The CDR3 here is CAISESTGRVSYNSPLHF. CDR3 DNA: TGTGCCATCAGTGAGTCGACGGGCCGGGTATCCTATAATTCACCCCTCCACTTT.